Listed here is a single TCR beta chain. The target antigen is unknown. Study processing details: Owing to the provision of junction-only sequences devoid of quality scores by immunoSEQ, filtering differed. Produced via immunoSEQ multiplex PCR; TCRdb's table is partial and in-frame only. V, J and clone size were drawn from that table, and D and trimming were deduced from the DNA. This table holds about 2,200,000 clones, approximately 94% found once. Naive CD8 cells comprised CD45RO-negative, CCR7-positively selected cells, excluding terminally differentiated effector memory CD45RA+ cells. Every donor was a Caucasian adult from Nashville, Tennessee. The source of the sample is a study of shared clonotypes between healthy human individuals. Study-wide results and caveats: When naive CD4 clonotypes were compared across several donors, 4% to 5.5% were shared. When compared with the clonotypes that were shared by all four sorted-subset donors, the non-shared clonotypes turned out to have lower generation probabilities.

The CDR3 is made up of 14 amino acids. Germline CDR1 is SQVTM and CDR2 is ANQGSEA. The trim removed 8 bases at V and 1 base at J, leaving 10 bases unmatched. The sample consisted of naive CD8+ T cells from PBMCs. The J gene is TRBJ2-5, the V gene TRBV29-1; 7 nucleotides align to TRBD1. This TCR was recovered from a man between 18 and 35 years old in good health. Some clones in this sample may be carry-over from other donors' samples. CDR3 in amino acids: CSFQNRGLQETQYF. CDR3 bases: TGCAGCTTCCAGAACAGGGGCCTCCAAGAGACCCAGTACTTC.